This TCR beta chain was identified during a study of neurological immune-mediated disorders. One entry per CDR3 protein results from TCRdb running MiXCR on the 5' RACE reads. The table has some 50,000 distinct CDR3 sequences, more than 20% seen once. Germline V CDR1 and CDR2: SNHLY, FYNNEI. CDR3 length equals 12 residues. V trimming: 8 bases; J trimming: 14 bases; junction bases outside the gene matches: 7. At least ten counts were recorded for this clonotype. The chain couples TRBV2 to TRBJ2-1; 12 nucleotides line up with TRBD2. The sample taken for sequencing was PBMCs. This receptor was taken from a woman aged 70-85 years in good health. The CDR3 loop is CASGLAGGPEFF. Written as DNA, the CDR3 is TGTGCCAGCGGTCTAGCGGGAGGGCCGGAGTTCTTC.